Included here is one T cell receptor beta chain sequence, with context. Its antigen specificity is not known. Base qualities are not recorded, but no much larger clone differs from it by a single base. Donors were healthy HIV-negative adults with no recently reported acute infections or vaccinations. Every donor was a Caucasian adult living in Nashville, Tennessee, USA. CD4+ T cells were enriched by magnetic negative selection; naive cells were then positively selected on CD45RA, and the negative fraction formed the memory subset. Blood was collected by leukapheresis, and PBMCs were isolated by Ficoll-Histopaque density gradient centrifugation and then cryopreserved in liquid nitrogen vapor phase. Purity and quantity of every magnetically sorted T cell population were checked by analytical flow cytometry. Genomic DNA was isolated from each sorted fraction and quantified by UV absorbance on a Nanodrop 2000c.

Using the deep immunoSEQ assay, multiplex PCR amplified TCR CDR3 regions from genomic DNA. Extracted genomic DNA from each cell subset was spread evenly across all wells of several immunoSEQ 96-well plates, with each plate serving as a replicate. For sorted subsets, each replicate PCR was loaded with roughly 0.2 ug genomic DNA, equivalent to approximately 33,000 T cell genomes. The purified libraries were quantified using a Qubit 3.0 fluorometer, sized with a Bioanalyzer 2100, and then quantified again using the KAPA Library Quantification kit. Each immunoSEQ 96-well plate was sequenced on its own single-read 150-cycle Illumina NextSeq 550 flow cell. The study's processing was this. Because only junctional sequences without quality scores were contained in the immunoSEQ output, filtering matching that applied to full-length reads could not be performed. To assign V/J genes and CDR3, sequences were annotated using PyIR, a Python wrapper for IgBLAST v1.9, with IMGT germline references. Reads with weak V/J assignments (E-value above 1e-6), missing CDR3, stop codons, out-of-frame junctions, or ambiguous translated residues were removed. V3J clonotypes were defined as sequences sharing an identical inferred V gene, J gene, and CDR3 amino acid sequence. To compute the percentage overlap between repertoires, the number of shared unique clonotypes was divided by the size of the smaller repertoire. Repertoire richness was assessed with RTK rarefaction, the Chao1 estimator, and Recon v2.1 estimates of unobserved clonotypes. Generation probabilities were computed with OLGA for all TCRbeta clonotypes obtained by the gDNA method from several donors. The immuneACCESS repertoire file appears here via TCRdb, limited to in-frame rearrangements. These files lack a portion of the clones; in checked studies, under half of the deficit traces to unresolved V genes, and the cause of the others is not known. V, J and clone size are taken as reported in that table, and D and trimming were inferred from the DNA itself. The sample profile shows some 500,000 clones; around 95% of them were found once. The top ten constitute about 0.068% of the sample.

These data come from a study of shared clonotypes between healthy human individuals (dated by TCRdb to the early 2020s). Background on the whole study: A few men and two women, aged 18 to 49 years, made up the cohort. For each donor, three plates each were used for CD4 naive and CD4 memory, two plates were used for CD8 naive, and one plate was used for CD8 memory. The study deeply sequenced blood TCR repertoires of five healthy adults to estimate repertoire size and the extent of clonotype sharing between individuals. Libraries were prepared and TCR repertoires were sequenced by different laboratories using diverse techniques, in order to increase sequencing depth and limit assay-specific biases. Between about 0.8 and 9 billion PBMCs per donor were obtained by leukapheresis.

The investigation overall reported the following: Estimated clonotype richness was generally larger for naive than for memory subsets. Compared with non-shared clonotypes, the clonotypes found in all four sorted-subset donors had higher generation probabilities. Pairwise subsampling led to the expectation that sequencing depth would affect the degree of clonotype sharing among donors. The small number of donors limited the genetic and exposure-history diversity represented. When a few donors were compared, the shared fraction of clonotypes was around 5% for naive CD4, approximately 3.5% for naive CD8, more than 2% for memory CD4, and 0.3% to 0.5% for memory CD8. Even with the large sequencing depth, rarefaction of the sorted-subset datasets indicated that sequencing was incomplete. Sampling was restricted to blood, and TCR repertoires in tissues likely differ from the TCR repertoires found in blood.

The sequenced material came from naive CD4+ T cells sorted from blood. The cell subset or site label, read with the paper, signifies: CD45RA+ positively selected. The receptor's source is a woman in her twenties or thirties in good health.

The CDR3 amino acid sequence is: CASSDSPPTGGEKLFF. The DNA is as follows: TGTGCCAGCAGTGATTCCCCGCCGACAGGGGGAGAAAAACTGTTTTTT. The sequence links TRBV2 to TRBJ1-4; the junction holds 9 bases that match TRBD1. Ends trimmed: V by 3 bases, J by 8 bases; bases unmatched to a gene: 10. Spanning cysteine to phenylalanine, the CDR3 consists of 16 amino acids. Just the 48-base CDR3 DNA is kept, in frame starting at base 1. From the germline V gene, CDR1 is SNHLY and CDR2 is FYNNEI.